Included here is one T cell receptor (beta chain) sequence, with context. Its specificity is unknown. This specimen belongs to a study of cytomegalovirus exposure and HLA in healthy donors. As for the study in general: Earlier sequencing of 150 million to 200 million T cells yielded about 120 million unique TCR beta sequences. Across more than 350 genotyped donors, 81% landed in the Caucasian-associated ancestry cluster.

Germline V gene sequence: CDR1 MNHEY, CDR2 SVGAGI. Trimming pared 4 bases from V and 2 bases from J, leaving 9 bases between. The CDR3 totals 14 residues. General study points: Both high specificity and high sensitivity reportedly marked the classifier's diagnosis of cytomegalovirus status.

It was with 60 Vbeta and 13 Jbeta primers that the PCR ran. Repertoires were generated with immunoSEQ multiplex PCR, while TCRdb's copy carries only in-frame clones and drops some. This sample yields about 72,000 clones, of which around 82% are seen a single time; under 2% belongs to the top ten. Specimen: PBMCs. The receptor's source is a man younger than 35 in good health and CMV-seronegative. The chain has TRBV6-5 and TRBJ2-1; weak D call: TRBD1 (5 bases). In DNA form, the CDR3 reads TGTGCCAGCAGTTTTCGACAGACCTACAATGAGCAGTTCTTC. It yields the protein CASSFRQTYNEQFF.